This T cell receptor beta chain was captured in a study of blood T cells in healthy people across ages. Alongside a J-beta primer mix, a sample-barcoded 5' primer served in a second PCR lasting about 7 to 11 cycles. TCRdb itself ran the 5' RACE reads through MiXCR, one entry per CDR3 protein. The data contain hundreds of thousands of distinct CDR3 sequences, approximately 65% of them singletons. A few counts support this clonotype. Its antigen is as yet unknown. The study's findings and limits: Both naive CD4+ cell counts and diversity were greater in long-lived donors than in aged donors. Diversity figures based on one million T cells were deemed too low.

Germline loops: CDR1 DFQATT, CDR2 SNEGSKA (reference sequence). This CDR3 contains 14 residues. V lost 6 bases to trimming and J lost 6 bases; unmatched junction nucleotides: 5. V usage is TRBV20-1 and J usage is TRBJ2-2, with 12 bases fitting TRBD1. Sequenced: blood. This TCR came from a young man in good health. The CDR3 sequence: CSASGQGAAGELFF. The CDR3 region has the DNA TGCAGTGCGTCGGGACAGGGGGCCGCCGGGGAGCTGTTTTTT.